This is a list of T cell receptor beta chains from one sample in a study of T cells after yellow fever vaccination. TCRdb processed the 5' RACE reads anew with MiXCR; each CDR3 protein has one entry. Of a few hundred thousand distinct CDR3 sequences in the sample, around 4.3% were seen once. Material: PBMCs, obtained 15 days after the yellow fever booster vaccination. The origin of the receptors is a man aged 18 to 30 who received the YFV17D yellow fever vaccine. Each CDR3 is given with its conserved first and last residue. Each record gives: clone size, J gene, D gene, V gene, CDR3 DNA, CDR3 protein. D genes are given only for firm matches. For some rows the clone size is stated as once, few or many, or as a class when expanded; others skip it.

size: few; J: TRBJ1-5; D: .; V: TRBV12-3/TRBV12-4; DNA: TGTGCCAGCAGCCCCCGCAGTCAGCCCCAGCATTTT; CDR3: CASSPRSQPQHF
size: few; J: TRBJ1-3; D: .; V: TRBV5-6; DNA: TGTGCCAGCAGCTCCCCGGGTCCCGCGCGAAACACCATATATTTT; CDR3: CASSSPGPARNTIYF
size: few; J: TRBJ2-3; D: TRBD2; V: TRBV4-3; DNA: TGCGCCAGCAGCCAACCTCCGACTAGCGGGGGCACAGATACGCAGTATTTT; CDR3: CASSQPPTSGGTDTQYF
size: many; J: TRBJ1-2; D: .; V: TRBV7-8; DNA: TGTGCCAGCACCCCATTAAGTGGGGGAAAGGGCTACACCTTC; CDR3: CASTPLSGGKGYTF
size: .; J: TRBJ1-5; D: .; V: TRBV5-5; DNA: TGTGCCAGCAGTAGGGACACGGCCTATCAGCCCCAGCATTTT; CDR3: CASSRDTAYQPQHF
size: .; J: TRBJ2-5; D: .; V: TRBV5-1; DNA: TGCGCCAGCAGCGTTCGGACTTTCCAAGAGACCCAGTACTTC; CDR3: CASSVRTFQETQYF
size: many; J: TRBJ2-3; D: TRBD2; V: TRBV30; DNA: TGTGCCTGGAGTGTCGGTCTAGCGGGGTTCACAGATACGCAGTATTTT; CDR3: CAWSVGLAGFTDTQYF
size: few; J: TRBJ2-1; D: TRBD1; V: TRBV14; DNA: TGTGCCAGCAGCCCGGGACAGGGGGTACGTGAGCAGTTCTTC; CDR3: CASSPGQGVREQFF
size: many; J: TRBJ2-5; D: .; V: TRBV7-2; DNA: TGTGCCAGCAGCCCTCCAGGGAACCAAGAGACCCAGTACTTC; CDR3: CASSPPGNQETQYF
size: few; J: TRBJ1-5; D: .; V: TRBV4-1; DNA: TGCGCCAGCAGCCCGCCCTTCCGTCAGCCCCAGCATTTT; CDR3: CASSPPFRQPQHF
size: .; J: TRBJ2-1; D: .; V: TRBV20-1; DNA: TGCAGTGCTAGAGATACCGGGCGCCCGTCCTACAATGAGCAGTTCTTC; CDR3: CSARDTGRPSYNEQFF
size: few; J: TRBJ1-4; D: TRBD1; V: TRBV4-1; DNA: TGCGCCAGCAGCCAAGAGTTGGCAGGGGGAGGTGAAAAACTGTTTTTT; CDR3: CASSQELAGGGEKLFF
size: few; J: TRBJ1-1; D: .; V: TRBV20-1; DNA: TGCAGTGCTAAAGGGACACATACGAACACTGAAGCTTTCTTT; CDR3: CSAKGTHTNTEAFF
size: many; J: TRBJ2-4; D: .; V: TRBV20-1; DNA: TGCAGTGCTAGTCCAGGGTCCACGGCAAAAAACATTCAGTACTTC; CDR3: CSASPGSTAKNIQYF
size: few; J: TRBJ2-5; D: TRBD2; V: TRBV5-1; DNA: TGCGCCAGCAGCTTGGGAAGGGGACTAGCGGTCGAGACCCAGTACTTC; CDR3: CASSLGRGLAVETQYF
size: many; J: TRBJ1-2; D: TRBD1; V: TRBV11-2; DNA: TGTGCCAGCAGCTCGCTAACGGACAGGCCAGGCTACACCTTC; CDR3: CASSSLTDRPGYTF
size: few; J: TRBJ2-1; D: .; V: TRBV5-5; DNA: TGTGCCAGCAGGGAGCCCACTTGGGGTGAGCAGTTCTTC; CDR3: CASREPTWGEQFF
size: few; J: TRBJ1-3; D: .; V: TRBV28; DNA: TGTGCCAGCAGTCGCCCACGGGGTGATGGAAACACCATATATTTT; CDR3: CASSRPRGDGNTIYF
size: .; J: TRBJ1-1; D: .; V: TRBV5-1; DNA: TGCGCCAGCAGCTTGGGATACCAAGTTTTCTTT; CDR3: CASSLGYQVFF
size: .; J: TRBJ2-5; D: .; V: TRBV5-4; DNA: TGTGCCAGCAGGCTCGGGGGGCAGCGGGGCTCCGAGACCCAGTACTTC; CDR3: CASRLGGQRGSETQYF
size: .; J: TRBJ1-6; D: .; V: TRBV20-1; DNA: TGCAGTGCTAGAGATAGGGCGGTCGGGTCACCCCTCCACTTT; CDR3: CSARDRAVGSPLHF
size: many; J: TRBJ2-7; D: .; V: TRBV4-2; DNA: TGTGCCAGCAGCCCCCACGGACTCGCTACCTACGAGCAGTACTTC; CDR3: CASSPHGLATYEQYF
size: many; J: TRBJ1-4; D: .; V: TRBV6-5; DNA: TGTGCCAGCAGGAGGGACCTTAATGAAAAACTGTTTTTT; CDR3: CASRRDLNEKLFF
size: many; J: TRBJ2-5; D: .; V: TRBV7-2; DNA: TGTGCCAGCAGCTTAGCGCTGCGGCAAGAGACCCAGTACTTC; CDR3: CASSLALRQETQYF
size: many; J: TRBJ2-2; D: .; V: TRBV9; DNA: TGTGCCAGCACCCACCAGAGGGGGGCGGACACCGGGGAGCTGTTTTTT; CDR3: CASTHQRGADTGELFF
size: many; J: TRBJ1-5; D: .; V: TRBV12-3/TRBV12-4; DNA: TGTGCCAGCAGTTTAGACGGCGGTAGCAATCAGCCCCAGCATTTT; CDR3: CASSLDGGSNQPQHF
size: few; J: TRBJ1-1; D: TRBD1; V: TRBV3-1; DNA: TGTGCCAGCACACGGGACAGGGGAAACACTGAAGCTTTCTTT; CDR3: CASTRDRGNTEAFF